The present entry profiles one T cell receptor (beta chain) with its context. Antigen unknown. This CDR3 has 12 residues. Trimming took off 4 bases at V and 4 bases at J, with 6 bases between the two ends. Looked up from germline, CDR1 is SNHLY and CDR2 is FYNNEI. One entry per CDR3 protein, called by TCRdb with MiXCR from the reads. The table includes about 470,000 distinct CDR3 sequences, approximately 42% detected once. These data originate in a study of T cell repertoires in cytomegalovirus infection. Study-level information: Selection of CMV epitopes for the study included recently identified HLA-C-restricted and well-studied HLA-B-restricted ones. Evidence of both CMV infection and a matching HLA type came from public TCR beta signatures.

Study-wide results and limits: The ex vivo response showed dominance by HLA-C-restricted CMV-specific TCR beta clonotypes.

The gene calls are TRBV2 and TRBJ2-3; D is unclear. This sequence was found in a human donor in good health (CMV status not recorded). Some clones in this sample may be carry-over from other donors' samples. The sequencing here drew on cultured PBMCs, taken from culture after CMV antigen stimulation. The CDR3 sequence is CASSGTSDTQYF. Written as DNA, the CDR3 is TGTGCCAGCAGTGGAACTTCAGATACGCAGTATTTT.